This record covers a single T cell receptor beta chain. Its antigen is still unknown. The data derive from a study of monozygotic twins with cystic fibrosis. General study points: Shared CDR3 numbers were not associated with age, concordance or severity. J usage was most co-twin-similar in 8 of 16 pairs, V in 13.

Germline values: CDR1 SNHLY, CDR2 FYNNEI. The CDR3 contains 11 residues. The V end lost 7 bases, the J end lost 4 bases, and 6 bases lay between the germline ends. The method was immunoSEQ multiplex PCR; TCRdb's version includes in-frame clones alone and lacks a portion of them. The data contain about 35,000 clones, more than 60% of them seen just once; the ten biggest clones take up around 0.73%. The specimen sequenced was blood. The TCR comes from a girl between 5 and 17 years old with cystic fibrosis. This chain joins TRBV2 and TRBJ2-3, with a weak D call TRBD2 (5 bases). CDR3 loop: CASNGADTQYF. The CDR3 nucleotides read TGTGCCAGCAACGGGGCAGATACGCAGTATTTT.